This TCR beta chain was sequenced during a study of Ad26.COV2.S vaccination and SARS-CoV-2 variants. Germline V gene sequence: CDR1 MNHEY, CDR2 SVGAGI. The CDR3 is 15 amino acids. The junction had 15 bases not matched to a gene; V was cut back by 11 bases and J by 3 bases. Documented treatment: some 20 received Ad26.COV2.S at low or high dose, single or two shots; about 5 received placebo; per-sample allocation not given. Repertoires come from day 63 after the first vaccine or placebo injection. An Ad26 vector expressing Wuhan-strain SARS-CoV-2 spike constituted the vaccine. The protocol was immunoSEQ multiplex PCR, while the TCRdb copy is restricted to in-frame clones and leaves out a portion. The sample has around 400,000 clones, approximately 92% seen once; the top ten hold about 12%.

The sequences come from peripheral blood, collected in a trial of Ad26.COV2.S vaccine versus placebo. The rearrangement uses TRBV6-5 and TRBJ1-1; 7 bases line up with TRBD1. This sequence originates from a person aged 18-65 years who received the Ad26.COV2.S COVID-19 vaccine or a placebo. The CDR3 spells CAVPQGQSPHTEAFF. CDR3 coding DNA: TGTGCCGTACCACAGGGGCAATCTCCCCACACTGAAGCTTTCTTT.